The clone carrying this TCR beta chain was seen only a few times. This entry comes from a study of T cells after yellow fever vaccination. This CDR3 contains 13 residues. Per germline, CDR1 MNHEY and CDR2 SVGEGT. V lost 11 bases and J 2 bases, leaving 12 bases between the germline ends. In making TCR cDNA, 5'RACE template switching added a universal primer site and UMIs to it. TCRdb itself ran the 5' RACE reads through MiXCR, one entry per CDR3 protein. The profile shows just under 600,000 distinct CDR3 sequences, approximately 15% of them singletons. The origin of this receptor is a man under 40 who received the YFV17D yellow fever vaccine. The chain recombines TRBV6-2 or TRBV6-3 with TRBJ2-2; tentative D call: TRBD1 (6 bases). Sequenced material: PBMCs, taken on the day of the yellow fever booster vaccination. The CDR3 DNA sequence: TGTGCCGGATCAGGGGAAAACACCGGGGAGCTGTTTTTT. The encoded protein is CAGSGENTGELFF.